Listed here are 7 T cell receptor beta chains from one sample, sequenced in a study of blood T cell repertoires in COVID-19. Some clones are missing from TCRdb's copy, which holds only in-frame ones; the method was immunoSEQ multiplex PCR. Of some 220,000 clones listed, approximately 80% were seen once; the top ten hold more than 9%. The specimen sequenced was peripheral blood. The receptors originated from a man between 50 and 59 years old with active or convalescent COVID-19.

The CDR3 nucleotides read TGTGCCAGCAGTTACGAGGGAGCCGGGAACACCATATATTTT. It codes for CASSYEGAGNTIYF. This sequence joins TRBV6-6 and TRBJ1-3; unclear D gene. Looked up from germline, CDR1 is MNHNY and CDR2 is SVGAGI (reference sequence). V lost 2 bases to trimming and J lost 7 bases, with 12 bases between them. The CDR3 runs to 14 residues.

This clone appeared once. This sequence joins TRBV27 and TRBJ2-7; 8 nucleotides align to TRBD2. J gave up 6 bases and V 3 bases, and 16 bases lay outside the gene matches. Germline V lookup: CDR1 MNHEY, CDR2 SMNVEV (reference sequence). This CDR3 spans 17 amino acids. The DNA of the CDR3 is TGTGCCAGCAGTTTCCTATCCCGTGCGGGAGGTCCCTTCGAGCAGTACTTC. It specifies CASSFLSRAGGPFEQYF.

This rearrangement joins TRBV9 to TRBJ2-1; 8 bases map to TRBD1. The CDR3 is 15 residues long. From germline, CDR1 is SGDLS and CDR2 YYNGEE. Unmatched junction bases numbered 3, after V lost 4 bases and J lost 0 bases. CDR3 residues: CASSPQGVSYNEQFF. CDR3 sequence (DNA): TGTGCCAGCAGCCCACAGGGGGTCTCCTACAATGAGCAGTTCTTC.

CDR3 coding DNA: TGTGCCAGCAGCCGCCGGACATCGGTTTCCATTAATGAAAAACTGTTTTTT. It yields the protein CASSRRTSVSINEKLFF. The V gene is TRBV6-2 or TRBV6-3, the J gene TRBJ1-4, with D tentatively TRBD1 (5 bases). The CDR3 extends over 17 amino acids. Germline values: CDR1 MNHEY, CDR2 SVGEGT. Deletions cut 6 bases from V and 4 bases from J, with 21 bases between.

The V call is TRBV19, the J call TRBJ1-2; D not certain. Germline-derived CDR1 and CDR2 are LNHDA and SQIVND (reference sequence). Trimming cost V 5 bases and J 4 bases, with 11 bases left between them. This CDR3 region has 13 residues. CDR3: CASSLTESYGYTF. DNA of the CDR3: TGTGCCAGTAGTCTTACAGAATCCTATGGCTACACCTTC.

The rearrangement joins TRBV7-9 to TRBJ1-6, with TRBD1 matching over 7 bases. The CDR3 extends over 15 amino acids. Germline loops: CDR1 SEHNR, CDR2 FQNEAQ (reference sequence). J lost 8 bases, V lost 5 bases, and 9 bases had no gene match. CDR3 in DNA: TGTGCCAGCAGCGCCCCACAGGGGTTAGATTCACCCCTCCACTTT. This sequence encodes CASSAPQGLDSPLHF.

This chain links TRBV9 with TRBJ2-3; D is perhaps TRBD2 (6 bases). V was clipped by 4 bases and J by 0 bases, with 15 bases between them. Germline loops: CDR1 SGDLS, CDR2 YYNGEE. This CDR3 has 16 residues. CDR3 sequence: CASSSRGGPSTDTQYF. CDR3 nucleotide sequence: TGTGCCAGCAGCTCCCGGGGAGGCCCTAGCACAGATACGCAGTATTTT.